One and the same sample provided the 15 T cell receptor beta chains below, sequenced in a study of cytomegalovirus exposure and HLA in healthy donors (dated by TCRdb to about 2017). Library construction relied on the immunoSEQ multiplex PCR assay. For the multiplex PCR, a mixture combining 60 forward primers for TCR Vbeta segments and 13 reverse primers for TCR Jbeta segments was used. The table comes from immuneACCESS by way of TCRdb, which keeps in-frame sequences with V and J called. Part of the clones is missing from these tables; in studies checked, under half for an unresolved V gene and the rest for unknown reasons. The sample table contains about 180,000 clones; only one count was recorded for 70% to 80% of them. The ten largest clones represent under 0.9% of the sample. Sequenced material: PBMCs. The receptors come from a woman in her forties in good health and CMV-seronegative.

CDR3: CAWSPQAGRLNEKLFF. CDR3 bases: TGTGCCTGGAGTCCCCAAGCCGGCCGACTTAATGAAAAACTGTTTTTT. The V and J genes are TRBV30 and TRBJ1-4; D ambiguous. Germline V CDR1 and CDR2: GTSNPN, SVGIG (reference sequence). The CDR3 contains 16 residues. V lost 2 bases and J 4 bases, leaving 17 bases between the germline ends.

CDR3 DNA: TGTGCCAGCGTACGGGACAGCGGCACTGAAGCTTTCTTT. As protein: CASVRDSGTEAFF. This chain joins TRBV6-1 and TRBJ1-1, with TRBD1 identical over 7 bases. Germline CDR1 MNHNS, CDR2 SASEGT. The CDR3 extends over 13 amino acids. The V gene end was trimmed by 8 bases and the J gene end by 4 bases; junction bases not matched to a gene: 7.

This clone has just one count. This chain's CDR3 is CASRGGSSGNTIYF. DNA of the CDR3: TGTGCCAGCAGGGGGGGAAGCTCTGGAAACACCATATATTTT. J is TRBJ1-3 and V is TRBV6-6; D possibly corresponds to TRBD1 (5 bases). This CDR3 is 14 amino acids long. V was trimmed by 6 bases and J by 0 bases, leaving 9 bases between them. Germline lookup yields CDR1 MNHNY and CDR2 SVGAGI (reference sequence).

This chain links TRBV27 with TRBJ1-2, with D maybe TRBD1 (5 bases). Trimming took off 6 bases at V and 4 bases at J, with 18 bases between the two ends. This CDR3 has 15 amino acids. Germline values: CDR1 MNHEY, CDR2 SMNVEV (reference sequence). This CDR3 reads CASRPLGARRYGYTF. CDR3 in DNA: TGTGCCAGCAGGCCCCTAGGGGCCCGACGCTATGGCTACACCTTC.

V usage is TRBV6-1 and J usage is TRBJ2-7; 7 bases align to TRBD2. After removal of 6 bases from V and 5 bases from J, the junction contained 10 bases not matched to a gene. Germline lookup yields CDR1 MNHNS and CDR2 SASEGT. The CDR3 is made up of 14 amino acids. The CDR3 nucleotides are TGTGCCAGCAGATACTTCGCCGGACTAGACGAGCAGTACTTC. This sequence encodes CASRYFAGLDEQYF.

The chain is built from TRBV5-1 and TRBJ2-2; 8 bases fit TRBD2. This CDR3 is built from 15 residues. Germline V gene sequence: CDR1 SGHRS, CDR2 YFSETQ. V lost 0 bases and J lost 6; bases outside the gene matches: 4. CDR3 DNA: TGCGCCAGCAGCTTGGTCGGGGGGGATGCCGGGGAGCTGTTTTTT. Translation gives CASSLVGGDAGELFF.

The chain combines TRBV19 with TRBJ2-3; 14 bases are shared with TRBD2. CDR1 is LNHDA, CDR2 SQIVND, per germline (reference sequence). V trimming: 4 bases; J trimming: 6 bases; junction bases outside the gene matches: 9. The CDR3 is 17 residues long. CDR3 in amino acids: CASSRRLAGGALDTQYF. For the CDR3, the DNA is TGTGCCAGTAGTAGACGACTAGCGGGGGGGGCCCTGGATACGCAGTATTTT.

This sequence joins TRBV2 and TRBJ2-4; D uncertain. The length of the CDR3 is 14 residues. The V and J ends lost 4 bases and 0 bases respectively, with 7 bases between them. CDR1 and CDR2 from the germline V gene are SNHLY and FYNNEI. The CDR3 DNA reads as TGTGCCAGCAGTGCAGACATAGCCAAAAACATTCAGTACTTC. Translated: CASSADIAKNIQYF.

V is TRBV11-2 and J is TRBJ2-2; 10 nucleotides match TRBD2. The V gene's germline CDR1 is SGHAT and CDR2 FQNNGV. CDR3 length: 14 residues. Unmatched junction bases numbered 0, after V lost 4 bases and J lost 4 bases. Here the CDR3 reads CASSWTSGTGELFF. In DNA, the CDR3 is TGTGCCAGCAGCTGGACTAGCGGCACCGGGGAGCTGTTTTTT.

The CDR3 DNA reads as TGTGCCAGCAGTTACTCGAACTATCGGCCCCAGCATTTT. Amino acids: CASSYSNYRPQHF. The rearrangement links TRBV6-5 to TRBJ1-5; D not certain. CDR1 MNHEY and CDR2 SVGAGI come from the germline V gene. V shed 0 bases and J shed 9 bases, with 9 bases lying between them. This CDR3 has 13 amino acids.

The chain links TRBV5-1 to TRBJ2-5; 7 bases fit TRBD1. There are 15 residues in the CDR3. The V gene end was trimmed by 0 bases and the J gene end by 9 bases; junction bases not matched to a gene: 11. Germline lookup yields CDR1 SGHRS and CDR2 YFSETQ. CDR3 DNA: TGCGCCAGCAGCTTGGGGGACAGAAGCTTGGGGGCCCAGTACTTC. Its protein is CASSLGDRSLGAQYF.

As regards this clone: This same CDR3 is encoded by further DNA sequences in the sample. The V call is TRBV7-9, the J call TRBJ2-7, with a tentative D call TRBD2 (6 bases). CDR1 is SEHNR and CDR2 is FQNEAQ in the germline V gene (reference sequence). Trimming shortened V by 5 bases and J by 1 base, and 18 bases separated the two germline ends. The CDR3 is 16 residues long. CDR3: CASSPTRVSGSYEQYF. Written as DNA, the CDR3 is TGTGCCAGCAGCCCAACCAGGGTAAGCGGGTCCTACGAGCAGTACTTC.

This chain uses TRBV7-9 with TRBJ1-1; D uncertain. Trimming shortened V by 0 bases and J by 11 bases, and 13 bases separated the two germline ends. CDR1 SEHNR and CDR2 FQNEAQ come from the germline V gene (reference sequence). The CDR3 loop spans 13 amino acids. CDR3 residues: CASSLARDAGAFF. Here the CDR3 DNA reads TGTGCCAGCAGCTTAGCGCGCGACGCGGGGGCTTTCTTT.

This chain links TRBV27 with TRBJ2-7; 7 positions match TRBD2. V was clipped by 3 bases and J by 3 bases; unmatched bases: 5. This CDR3 is 14 amino acids long. Germline CDR1 reads MNHEY; CDR2 reads SMNVEV (reference sequence). The CDR3 coding sequence is TGTGCCAGCAGTTTGGGGGGGATAAGCTACGAGCAGTACTTC. This translates into CASSLGGISYEQYF.

The chain is built from TRBV28 and TRBJ2-7, with 9 bases fitting TRBD2. V gave up 6 bases and J gave up 4 bases; unmatched junction bases: 13. CDR1 MDHEN and CDR2 SYDVKM come from the germline V gene. CDR3 length: 16 residues. The CDR3, as DNA: TGTGCCAGCAGCCCAATGGCGGGAGGGGAGTTATACGAGCAGTACTTC. This codes for CASSPMAGGELYEQYF.